This record covers a single T cell receptor (beta chain). The data were taken from a study of regulatory T cells in long-lasting Graves disease. Time point described: persistent/refractory GD, antithyroid drugs over 5 years with positive TRAb. PBMC-derived RNA was used for the TCR library. The CDR3 is 15 amino acids. V lost 1 base to trimming and J lost 2 bases; unmatched junction nucleotides: 8. Germline CDR1 DFQATT, CDR2 SNEGSKA (reference sequence). Sequencing libraries for TCR beta were prepared with iRepertoire HTBI primers and Arm-PCR of CDR3 regions. TCRdb independently ran MiXCR on the multiplex PCR reads; one entry per CDR3 protein. The sample has roughly 400,000 distinct CDR3 sequences; over 20% are singletons.

The sequences come from peripheral blood mononuclear cells (PBMCs), collected when the disease was refractory, from a patient treated with antithyroid drugs. This sequence originates from a female donor with Graves disease. The rearrangement links TRBV20-1 to TRBJ2-7, with TRBD2 matching over 7 bases. The CDR3, as DNA: TGCAGTGCTAGAGCCTTCGAGGGAGGGGCCTACGAGCAGTACTTC. Translating gives CSARAFEGGAYEQYF.